Sequencing of this T cell receptor (beta chain) was carried out in a study of blood T cell repertoires in COVID-19. At the level of the study: Collection of acute and convalescent COVID-19 samples took place in the United States, Italy and Spain. T cells, B-cell-depleted T cells, or PBMCs provided the cDNA or gDNA that served as material.

V lost 3 bases and J lost 3, with 11 bases in between. The length of the CDR3 is 14 residues. The germline CDR1 and CDR2 sequences are MRHNA and SNTAGT. Under the authors' procedure: Reference gene primer amplification gave estimated nucleated cell counts. Libraries were prepared by immunoSEQ multiplex PCR; TCRdb keeps only in-frame clonotypes and omits some of them. V and J calls and clone size are as listed in that table; D and trimming were resolved from the DNA. The sample shows hundreds of thousands of clones, 80% to 90% of them seen only once. Sequenced sample: peripheral blood. The clonotype comes from a woman aged 18-30 years with acute or convalescent COVID-19. This rearrangement joins TRBV6-4 to TRBJ1-2; D perhaps matches TRBD1 (6 bases). CDR3 sequence (DNA): TGTGCCAGCAGTGATAAGGACAGTGACTATGGCTACACCTTC. As protein: CASSDKDSDYGYTF.